This TCR beta chain was recovered during a study of blood T cell repertoires in COVID-19. Clones were read by immunoSEQ multiplex PCR, and TCRdb kept only the in-frame ones, dropping some. The sample holds 90,000 to 130,000 clones, roughly 85% seen once. The germline gives CDR1 SGHAT, CDR2 FQNNGV. Germline trimming cut 5 bases from V and 7 bases from J; bases unmatched to any gene: 11. There are 16 residues in the CDR3. The sequenced sample consisted of peripheral blood. The chain employs TRBV11-2 and TRBJ2-5; 12 bases fit TRBD2. The receptor's source is a woman aged 80 or over with active or convalescent COVID-19. CDR3 sequence reads: CASSPGLAGMGSTQYF. CDR3 DNA: TGTGCCAGCAGCCCAGGACTAGCGGGGATGGGGTCGACCCAGTACTTC.